The clone carrying this TCR beta chain was found a few times. Its antigen is still unknown. Every isolated RNA sample was fully reverse transcribed, so sequencing captured expressed TCRB transcripts. Clones were sequenced by immunoSEQ multiplex PCR, and TCRdb holds only the in-frame ones, with some missing. Here the sample spans approximately 360,000 clones, 10% to 15% being singletons. The sample comes from a study of beta chain features in type 1 diabetes. Study-level background: Patients shared similar age, gender and cell yields with healthy donors. Study findings and constraints: A moderate, significant TCRB CDR3 shortening appeared in type 1 diabetes across four CD4+ subsets. PCR might favor shorter templates, equally in patients and controls.

Sequencing was performed on naive CD4+ T cells from blood. The source is a woman aged 18-29 years with type 1 diabetes.

The CDR3 coding sequence is TGTGCCTGGAGTCACGGGGGGATTAGAAATGAGCAGTTCTTC. It encodes CAWSHGGIRNEQFF. The V and J genes are TRBV30 and TRBJ2-1, with 7 bases lining up with TRBD2. The V segment lost 2 bases and the J segment 7 bases; nucleotides outside the gene matches: 8. The germline gives CDR1 GTSNPN, CDR2 SVGIG (reference sequence). CDR3 length equals 14 residues. The full variable domain, completed using reference TRBV30 and TRBJ2-1, is SQTIHQWPATLVQPVGSPLSLECTVEGTSNPNLYWYRQAAGRGLQLLFYSVGIGQISSEVPQNLSASRPQDRQFILSSKKLLLSDSGFYLCAWSHGGIRNEQFFGPGTRLTVL.